The 32 T cell receptor beta chains reported below all come from one sample, sequenced in a study of memory CD8 T cells in hepatitis C reinfection. The table came from immunoSEQ multiplex PCR; TCRdb's copy has only in-frame clones and leaves some out. Of 40,000 to 45,000 clones detected, roughly 90% appear once; the ten largest clones hold around 1.2%. Time point specified: peak reinfection, 3 to 8 weeks after reinfection detection. The sorted cells went straight to TCR sequencing with no prior in vitro expansion. Source material: naive CD8+ T cells sorted from blood. These receptors originate from a young man with hepatitis C virus infection.

This chain connects TRBV5-8 to TRBJ2-3, with 12 nucleotides matching TRBD2. The ends lost 2 bases at V and 3 bases at J; junction bases unmatched: 1. CDR1 and CDR2 (germline): SGHTS, YDEGEE. The CDR3 has 15 residues. The CDR3 DNA follows: TGTGCCAGCAGCTTCGGACTAGCGGGGACAGATACGCAGTATTTT. Translating it yields CASSFGLAGTDTQYF.

The rearrangement uses TRBV7-9 and TRBJ1-1, with D possibly TRBD1 on 5 matching bases. CDR1 and CDR2 (germline): SEHNR, FQNEAQ (reference sequence). V lost 11 bases and J lost 1, with 17 bases in between. The CDR3 is 14 residues long. CDR3: CAVSRSGGNTEAFF. CDR3 coding DNA: TGTGCCGTCTCGCGTTCGGGGGGGAACACTGAAGCTTTCTTT.

The chain employs TRBV29-1 and TRBJ1-2, with a possible D match to TRBD1 (5 bases). The CDR3 is 11 amino acids. CDR1 and CDR2 (germline): SQVTM, ANQGSEA. V dropped 4 bases and J dropped 5 bases, with 8 bases sitting between them. The CDR3, as DNA: TGCAGCGTTGTGCAGGGTTATGGCTACACCTTC. Translating gives CSVVQGYGYTF.

The chain couples TRBV14 to TRBJ2-7; D possibly corresponds to TRBD2 (5 bases). This CDR3 has 15 residues. Trimming took 1 base from V and 0 from J, leaving 10 bases between them. Germline V CDR1 and CDR2: SGHDN, FVKESK. CDR3 protein: CASSQVPGSSYEQYF. The CDR3 nucleotides are TGTGCCAGCAGCCAAGTCCCGGGATCCTCCTACGAGCAGTACTTC.

For the CDR3, the DNA is TGTGCCAGCAGTTTCAGCGGGGGGGTTTACAATGAGCAGTTCTTC. Amino acid sequence: CASSFSGGVYNEQFF. The V call is TRBV27, the J call TRBJ2-1; 10 bases match TRBD2. Per the germline V gene, CDR1 is MNHEY and CDR2 is SMNVEV (reference sequence). The CDR3 has 15 amino acids. The ends lost 3 bases at V and 4 bases at J; junction bases unmatched: 3.

This clone has just a few counts. CDR3 loop: CASSLGTGGEKLFF. The CDR3 DNA is TGCGCCAGCAGCCTAGGGACAGGGGGTGAAAAACTGTTTTTT. The V gene is TRBV4-1, the J gene TRBJ1-4; 11 nucleotides match TRBD1. V gave up 4 bases and J gave up 7 bases; unmatched junction bases: 2. CDR1 MGHRA and CDR2 YSYEKL come from the germline V gene. CDR3 length: 14 residues.

This rearrangement joins TRBV2 to TRBJ1-1; D perhaps matches TRBD1 (5 bases). The CDR3 covers 13 residues. The germline V gene has CDR1 SNHLY and CDR2 FYNNEI. Trimming shortened V by 6 bases and J by 4 bases, and 12 bases separated the two germline ends. CDR3 residues: CASSIGVGTEAFF. CDR3 in DNA: TGTGCCAGCAGCATAGGGGTTGGCACTGAAGCTTTCTTT. Combining the CDR3 with reference TRBV2 and TRBJ1-1 gives the whole variable domain EPEVTQTPSHQVTQMGQEVILRCVPISNHLYFYWYRQILGQKVEFLVSFYNNEISEKSEIFDDQFSVERPDGSNFTLKIRSTKLEDSAMYFCASSIGVGTEAFFGQGTRLTVV.

The chain employs TRBV13 and TRBJ1-2; D is ambiguous. The CDR3 is 14 residues long. The V gene lost 5 bases and the J gene lost 4 bases, with 14 bases spanning the gap. Germline assignment: CDR1 PRHDT and CDR2 FYEKMQ (reference sequence). In nucleotides, the CDR3 is TGTGCCAGCAGCCTCGGAACAGCCCTCTATGGCTACACCTTC. Protein product: CASSLGTALYGYTF.

The chain links TRBV4-1 to TRBJ1-4; the D is unclear. Germline CDR1 MGHRA, CDR2 YSYEKL. The CDR3 spans 14 residues. V was clipped by 6 bases and J by 8 bases, with 16 bases between them. The CDR3 is CASRPTMSIEKLFF. The CDR3 region has the DNA TGCGCCAGCAGACCGACTATGTCGATAGAAAAACTGTTTTTT.

V and J are TRBV27 and TRBJ2-1, with TRBD2 matching 7 bases. This CDR3 spans 15 amino acids. The junction had 5 bases not matched to a gene; V was cut back by 1 base and J by 5 bases. The V gene's germline CDR1 is MNHEY and CDR2 SMNVEV (reference sequence). The CDR3 protein is CASSLWASGNNEQFF. The CDR3 coding sequence is TGTGCCAGCAGTTTATGGGCTAGCGGAAACAATGAGCAGTTCTTC.

The CDR3 DNA reads TGCGCCAGCAGCCAAAGGGACAGCGTTAATGAAAAACTGTTTTTT. It is translated as CASSQRDSVNEKLFF. The chain joins TRBV5-1 to TRBJ1-4; 7 nucleotides align to TRBD1. CDR1 and CDR2 from the germline V gene are SGHRS and YFSETQ. With 4 bases clipped from V and 4 bases from J, the junction kept 7 bases outside the gene matches. This CDR3 region has 15 residues.

CDR3 protein: CASSLVGGGQPQHF. The CDR3 DNA reads TGTGCCAGCAGCCTAGTAGGAGGGGGCCAGCCCCAGCATTTT. This rearrangement joins TRBV7-9 to TRBJ1-5; TRBD1 aligns across 7 bases. Trimming took 5 bases from V and 7 from J; bases not matched to a gene: 8. Germline CDR1 is SEHNR and CDR2 is FQNEAQ (reference sequence). This CDR3 has 14 residues.

This clone was counted a single time. The V call is TRBV27, the J call TRBJ2-2; TRBD1 might be the D (6 bases). Between the trimmed V and J ends, which lost 6 bases and 5 bases, there was a span of 10 bases. In germline, CDR1 is MNHEY, CDR2 SMNVEV (reference sequence). CDR3 size: 13 residues. The CDR3 sequence is CASSSQGTGELFF. The CDR3 DNA follows: TGTGCCAGCAGCTCGCAGGGGACCGGGGAGCTGTTTTTT.

This clone was observed once. The rearrangement uses TRBV6-1 and TRBJ1-5; 7 nucleotides agree with TRBD1. The germline V gene encodes CDR1 MNHNS and CDR2 SASEGT. With 7 bases clipped from V and 4 bases from J, the junction kept 4 bases outside the gene matches. The length of the CDR3 is 13 residues. CDR3 DNA sequence: TGTGCCAGCAAGGGACAGAGTAATCAGCCCCAGCATTTT. Encoded protein: CASKGQSNQPQHF.

The CDR3 bases are TGTGCCAGCAGACGGGACAGCTCTAGCAATCAGCCCCAGCATTTT. Amino acid sequence: CASRRDSSSNQPQHF. This chain uses TRBV6-1 with TRBJ1-5, with 7 bases matching TRBD1. Germline assignment: CDR1 MNHNS and CDR2 SASEGT. The CDR3 has 15 amino acids. Trimming took 6 bases from V and 0 from J; bases not matched to a gene: 5.

CDR3 sequence (DNA): TGTGCCAGCAGCGTCGTCCCGGAGGGCAGCGGAGACACAGATACGCAGTATTTT. Encoded protein: CASSVVPEGSGDTDTQYF. V and J are TRBV9 and TRBJ2-3, with D maybe TRBD2 (6 bases). The CDR3 is made up of 18 amino acids. The V gene's germline CDR1 is SGDLS and CDR2 YYNGEE. The V end lost 2 bases, the J end lost 2 bases, and 21 bases lay between the germline ends.

This clone was observed once. This chain links TRBV6-5 with TRBJ2-5, with 7 bases aligning to TRBD1. Germline lookup yields CDR1 MNHEY and CDR2 SVGAGI. J gave up 2 bases and V 3 bases, and 6 bases lay outside the gene matches. The CDR3 is 15 residues long. The chain's CDR3 is CASSYWPDRQETQYF. CDR3 sequence (DNA): TGTGCCAGCAGTTATTGGCCGGACAGGCAAGAGACCCAGTACTTC.

The chain recombines TRBV14 with TRBJ2-2, with TRBD2 as a possible D gene (6 bases). Deletions cut 1 base from V and 4 bases from J, with 10 bases between. Germline values: CDR1 SGHDN, CDR2 FVKESK. CDR3 size: 15 residues. CDR3 region: CASSQAGALTGELFF. The CDR3 nucleotides are TGTGCCAGCAGCCAAGCGGGAGCACTCACCGGGGAGCTGTTTTTT.

This clone has a handful of counts. The chain uses TRBV6-5 and TRBJ2-7, with TRBD1 as a possible D gene (6 bases). CDR1 MNHEY and CDR2 SVGAGI come from the germline V gene. V lost 6 bases and J 1 base, leaving 16 bases between the germline ends. CDR3 size: 15 residues. The CDR3: CASSPLGTPSYEQYF. The CDR3 DNA reads TGTGCCAGCAGCCCCCTTGGGACACCATCCTACGAGCAGTACTTC.

This chain uses TRBV19 with TRBJ1-5, with D tentatively TRBD1 (6 bases). The CDR3 spans 15 residues. Germline loops: CDR1 LNHDA, CDR2 SQIVND (reference sequence). Between the trimmed V and J ends, which lost 5 bases and 4 bases, there was a span of 15 bases. The CDR3 DNA reads TGTGCCAGTAGTTGGGACACCAGTGGGAATCAGCCCCAGCATTTT. It translates to CASSWDTSGNQPQHF. Based on the CDR3 plus reference TRBV19 and TRBJ1-5, the full variable domain is DGGITQSPKYLFRKEGQNVTLSCEQNLNHDAMYWYRQDPGQGLRLIYYSQIVNDFQKGDIAEGYSVSREKKESFPLTVTSAQKNPTAFYLCASSWDTSGNQPQHFGDGTRLSIL.

This sequence joins TRBV6-1 and TRBJ1-4, with D hard to call. The CDR3 sequence is 11 residues long. The germline V gene encodes CDR1 MNHNS and CDR2 SASEGT. V shed 7 bases and J shed 8 bases, with 8 bases lying between them. The CDR3 sequence: CASKLLEKLFF. For the CDR3, the DNA is TGTGCCAGCAAACTACTCGAAAAACTGTTTTTT.

The CDR3 reads CASSLEGAGELFF. Written as DNA, the CDR3 is TGTGCCAGCAGCTTGGAAGGGGCCGGGGAGCTGTTTTTT. The chain is built from TRBV11-2 and TRBJ2-2; tentatively, D is TRBD1 (5 bases). Germline V CDR1 and CDR2: SGHAT, FQNNGV. This CDR3 is 13 amino acids long. V dropped 3 bases and J dropped 6 bases, with 8 bases sitting between them.

V usage is TRBV2 and J usage is TRBJ1-5; 8 nucleotides agree with TRBD1. The CDR3 sequence is 15 residues long. In germline, CDR1 is SNHLY, CDR2 FYNNEI. The J segment lost 1 base and the V segment lost 7 bases, leaving 6 bases of the junction unmatched. DNA for the CDR3: TGTGCCAGCACCCCCCGGACAGGGAGCAATCAGCCCCAGCATTTT. Amino acids: CASTPRTGSNQPQHF.

The chain uses TRBV7-8 and TRBJ2-1, with a possible D match to TRBD2 (5 bases). The CDR3 consists of 14 residues. V shed 1 base and J shed 8 bases, with 12 bases lying between them. The germline V gene encodes CDR1 SGHVS and CDR2 FQNEAQ. CDR3 bases: TGTGCCAGCAGCTTAGTTTTGTCGGGGTATGAGCAGTTCTTC. Protein: CASSLVLSGYEQFF.

The CDR3 sequence: CASQLGASGFTGELFF. The CDR3 DNA is TGTGCCAGCCAACTTGGGGCTAGCGGGTTCACCGGGGAGCTGTTTTTT. The rearrangement links TRBV11-2 to TRBJ2-2; the match to TRBD2 covers 8 bases. Germline V CDR1 and CDR2: SGHAT, FQNNGV. This CDR3 region has 16 residues. The V and J ends lost 8 bases and 4 bases, in that order; junction bases with no gene match: 12.

The chain links TRBV19 to TRBJ1-5, with a tentative D call TRBD1 (5 bases). The CDR3 loop spans 12 amino acids. CDR1 and CDR2 from the germline V gene are LNHDA and SQIVND (reference sequence). The V end was cut by 3 bases, the J end by 7 bases, with 7 bases between. The CDR3, as DNA: TGTGCCAGTAGTATCCCAGGGCAGCCCCAGCATTTT. This encodes CASSIPGQPQHF.

The V and J genes are TRBV18 and TRBJ2-7, with TRBD1 matching 7 bases. Trimming at V came to 3 bases and at J to 3 bases, leaving 2 bases not matched to a gene. The CDR3 consists of 13 residues. CDR1 is KGHSH, CDR2 LQKENI, per germline. The CDR3 DNA follows: TGTGCCAGCTCACCCCGGGACAGCTACGAGCAGTACGTC. This encodes CASSPRDSYEQYV.

The chain couples TRBV7-9 to TRBJ2-7; 14 nucleotides line up with TRBD2. In germline, CDR1 is SEHNR, CDR2 FQNEAQ (reference sequence). The CDR3 has 15 residues. With V trimmed by 8 bases and J by 1 base, 4 bases remained unmatched. The CDR3 protein is CASLGTSGGSYEQYF. The DNA of the CDR3 is TGTGCCAGCTTAGGGACTAGCGGGGGTTCCTACGAGCAGTACTTC. Full variable domain (remainder filled in from reference TRBV7-9 and TRBJ2-7): DTGVSQNPRHKITKRGQNVTFRCDPISEHNRLYWYRQTLGQGPEFLTYFQNEAQLEKSRLLSDRFSAERPKGSFSTLEIQRTEQGDSAMYLCASLGTSGGSYEQYFGPGTRLTVT.

The chain uses TRBV5-1 and TRBJ1-1; 10 bases are a match to TRBD1. This CDR3 contains 15 residues. With 4 bases clipped from V and 4 bases from J, the junction kept 7 bases outside the gene matches. The V gene's germline CDR1 is SGHRS and CDR2 YFSETQ. The CDR3 spells CASSTGQGSGTEAFF. The CDR3 nucleotides are TGCGCCAGCAGCACGGGACAGGGGTCGGGCACTGAAGCTTTCTTT.

The chain couples TRBV27 to TRBJ1-1, with 9 nucleotides matching TRBD1. Trimming cost V 3 bases and J 5 bases; bases outside gene matches: 7. Germline lookup yields CDR1 MNHEY and CDR2 SMNVEV (reference sequence). This CDR3 has 15 residues. CDR3 in amino acids: CASSLGTGRTTEAFF. Here the CDR3 DNA reads TGTGCCAGCAGTTTGGGGACAGGGAGGACGACTGAAGCTTTCTTT.

The chain has TRBV27 and TRBJ2-1; TRBD2 matches at 8 bases. The germline V gene has CDR1 MNHEY and CDR2 SMNVEV (reference sequence). J was trimmed by 8 bases and V by 1 base; bases with no gene match: 10. CDR3 length: 16 amino acids. Written as DNA, the CDR3 is TGTGCCAGCAGTTTATTGGGGACTAGGGGCGGTGATGAGCAGTTCTTC. This codes for CASSLLGTRGGDEQFF.

The chain has TRBV28 and TRBJ2-5; 7 bases line up with TRBD2. The end of the DNA is better explained by TRBJ2-7, so the J call may be wrong. The germline V gene encodes CDR1 MDHEN and CDR2 SYDVKM. The CDR3 is made up of 14 amino acids. The CDR3 bases are TGTGCCAGCAGTTTACTAGCGGACTCCTACGAGCAGTACTTC. Translating gives CASSLLADSYEQYF.